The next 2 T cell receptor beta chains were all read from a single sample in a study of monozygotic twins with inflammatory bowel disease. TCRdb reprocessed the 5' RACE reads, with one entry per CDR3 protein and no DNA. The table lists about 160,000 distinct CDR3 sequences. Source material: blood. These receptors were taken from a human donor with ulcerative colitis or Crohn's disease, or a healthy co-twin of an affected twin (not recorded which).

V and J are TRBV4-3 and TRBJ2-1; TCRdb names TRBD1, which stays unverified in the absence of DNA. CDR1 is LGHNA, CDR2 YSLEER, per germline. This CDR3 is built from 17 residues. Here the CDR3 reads CASSQLAYENPLDEQFF.

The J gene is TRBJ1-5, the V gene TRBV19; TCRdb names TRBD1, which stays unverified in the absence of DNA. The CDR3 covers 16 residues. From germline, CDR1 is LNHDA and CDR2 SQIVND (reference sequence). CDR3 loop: CASSIKSRTGDQSQHF.